The text below deals with one TCR beta chain. Its antigen is not identified. This specimen comes from a study of cytomegalovirus exposure and HLA in healthy donors. Overall study context: It was reported in a later analysis that the same platform had been used for the approximately 110 validation repertoires as for the roughly 670 first-cohort repertoires.

CDR1 is SGHDN, CDR2 FVKESK, per germline. V gave up 3 bases and J gave up 0 bases, with 9 bases separating them. CDR3 length equals 14 residues. Study conclusions and caveats: Researchers counted around 180 TCR beta chains as cytomegalovirus-associated.

This table comes from immunoSEQ multiplex PCR, and its TCRdb copy is limited to in-frame clones, with some not included. The sample lists about 350,000 clones; around 90% were seen once. This TCR derives from a woman aged 25 to 39 in good health and CMV-seropositive. The rearrangement links TRBV14 to TRBJ2-7; D not certain. Sequencing was done on a sample of PBMCs. The CDR3 spells CASSQDVNSYEQYF. The CDR3 DNA reads as TGTGCCAGCAGCCAGGACGTCAACTCCTACGAGCAGTACTTC.